Included here is one T cell receptor beta chain sequence, with context. Its recognized antigen is unknown. One base away there is no much larger clone; base qualities are not given. Libraries came from PCR. TCRdb shows the sequencer as Illumina HiSeq 2500. TCR libraries were prepared with molecular barcoding, using unique molecular identifiers to normalize TCRbeta repertoire quantification. TCRdb ran its own pipeline on the public reads, namely fastp trimming at Q25 and MiXCR clone calling, and kept in-frame beta chains. A single entry per CDR3 protein holds the most common genes and DNA from its merged rows. This sample gives about 350,000 distinct CDR3 sequences in total; more than 10% of them show up just once. The leading ten clones occupy about 4% of the sample. V was cut back by 5 bases and J by 7 bases, leaving a gap of 20 bases between them. The germline V gene (reference sequence) sets CDR1 to DFQATT and CDR2 to SNEGSKA. The CDR3 contains 15 residues, cysteine and phenylalanine counted. This entry keeps only the CDR3 DNA: 45 bases, framed from base 1.

The source of the sample is a study of T-cell reconstitution after alpha-beta-depleted transplantation in children listed by TCRdb under 2016. In the study overall: Using TCR repertoire profiling, the study quantitatively followed how T-cell immune reconstitution unfolded in children after TCRalphabeta/CD19-depleted allogeneic hematopoietic cell transplantation.

Material: PBMCs, obtained from the stem cell graft. The chain was built from TRBV20-1 and TRBJ1-4; the D gene is perhaps TRBD1, on 5 matching bases. The clonotype was recovered from a human donor who donated a stem cell graft to a child with Fanconi anemia. The DNA sequence is as follows: TGCAGTGCTCCCGACTTGCGAGTCGGGGGTGAAAAACTGTTTTTT. Translated, it gives CSAPDLRVGGEKLFF.